The 17 T cell receptor beta chains below were found in one sample sequenced in a study of cytomegalovirus exposure and HLA in healthy donors. In the PCR, 60 Vbeta and 13 Jbeta primers were used. Produced via immunoSEQ multiplex PCR; TCRdb's table is partial and in-frame only. Here the sample spans over 110,000 clones, 80% being singletons. Sequenced material: PBMCs. All receptors come from a man aged 35 to 55 in good health and CMV-seronegative.

The chain recombines TRBV5-1 with TRBJ2-3, with 10 nucleotides matching TRBD2. Germline values: CDR1 SGHRS, CDR2 YFSETQ. The CDR3 is made up of 16 amino acids. V lost 6 bases to trimming and J lost 0 bases; unmatched junction nucleotides: 7. DNA of the CDR3: TGCGCCAGCAACCTAGCGGGGGACCCCAGCACAGATACGCAGTATTTT. As protein: CASNLAGDPSTDTQYF.

CDR3 sequence: CASSLLGQGGSETQYF. CDR3 nucleotides: TGTGCCAGCAGTTTGTTGGGACAGGGAGGCTCGGAGACCCAGTACTTC. V is TRBV28 and J is TRBJ2-5; 9 bases agree with TRBD1. J lost 5 bases, V lost 3 bases, and 10 bases had no gene match. CDR1 is MDHEN and CDR2 is SYDVKM in the germline V gene. The CDR3 sequence is 16 residues long.

V gene TRBV2 combines with J gene TRBJ1-2; TRBD1 matches at 7 bases. The junction had 4 bases not matched to a gene; V was cut back by 9 bases and J by 0 bases. The germline gives CDR1 SNHLY, CDR2 FYNNEI. The CDR3 totals 13 residues. The CDR3 coding sequence is TGTGCCAGAGGGGGCCAATCTAACTATGGCTACACCTTC. Translated: CARGGQSNYGYTF.

The chain couples TRBV27 to TRBJ1-3; 8 nucleotides agree with TRBD1. Per germline, CDR1 MNHEY and CDR2 SMNVEV (reference sequence). The CDR3 sequence is 14 residues long. V lost 5 bases, J lost 2 bases, and 2 bases stayed unmatched. This CDR3 reads CASSQGAAGNTIYF. In nucleotides, the CDR3 is TGTGCCAGCAGTCAGGGGGCAGCTGGAAACACCATATATTTT.

This rearrangement joins TRBV5-1 to TRBJ2-1, with 12 bases identical to TRBD2. Germline values: CDR1 SGHRS, CDR2 YFSETQ. V shed 4 bases, J shed 6 bases, and the junction held 20 bases outside the gene matches. This CDR3 contains 20 residues. This CDR3 reads CASSITTGPNSGLAGNEQFF. The CDR3 bases are TGCGCCAGCAGCATCACGACAGGGCCTAATTCGGGACTAGCGGGCAATGAGCAGTTCTTC.

In DNA, the CDR3 is TGTGCCAGCAGCTTAAATCCGGGACAGGGGGCCGGAGATACGCAGTATTTT. Translation gives CASSLNPGQGAGDTQYF. The chain employs TRBV7-3 and TRBJ2-3, with TRBD1 matching over 12 bases. The ends lost 1 base at V and 5 bases at J; junction bases unmatched: 7. This CDR3 comprises 17 residues. Germline loops: CDR1 SGHTA, CDR2 FQGTGA. The variable domain in full, with the rest retrieved from reference TRBV7-3 and TRBJ2-3, is GAGVSQTPSNKVTEKGKYVELRCDPISGHTALYWYRQSLGQGPEFLIYFQGTGAADDSGLPNDRFFAVRPEGSVSTLKIQRTERGDSAVYLCASSLNPGQGAGDTQYFGPGTRLTVL.

V usage is TRBV7-2 and J usage is TRBJ1-5, with TRBD1 as a possible D gene (6 bases). The CDR3 has 13 amino acids. Trimming cost V 6 bases and J 4 bases, with 10 bases left between them. Germline V gene data show CDR1 as SGHTA and CDR2 as FQGNSA. The CDR3 loop is CASSRQENQPQHF. The CDR3 DNA follows: TGTGCCAGCAGTCGACAGGAAAATCAGCCCCAGCATTTT. The whole variable domain, filled in from reference TRBV7-2 and TRBJ1-5, reads GAGVSQSPSNKVTEKGKDVELRCDPISGHTALYWYRQSLGQGLEFLIYFQGNSAPDKSGLPSDRFSAERTGGSVSTLTIQRTQQEDSAVYLCASSRQENQPQHFGDGTRLSIL.

This sequence joins TRBV5-1 and TRBJ2-3; 13 bases align to TRBD2. The length of the CDR3 is 16 residues. Germline assignment: CDR1 SGHRS and CDR2 YFSETQ. With 4 bases clipped from V and 0 bases from J, the junction kept 2 bases outside the gene matches. This CDR3 reads CASSPLAGGSTDTQYF. The CDR3 region has the DNA TGCGCCAGCAGCCCACTAGCGGGGGGGAGCACAGATACGCAGTATTTT.

The chain links TRBV19 to TRBJ1-2, with D perhaps matching TRBD1 (6 bases). There are 13 residues in the CDR3. CDR1 is LNHDA and CDR2 is SQIVND in the germline V gene (reference sequence). V was clipped by 6 bases and J by 4 bases, with 12 bases between them. The CDR3 loop reads CASSPTGFYGYTF. Written as DNA, the CDR3 is TGTGCCAGTAGCCCTACAGGGTTCTATGGCTACACCTTC.

The chain couples TRBV19 to TRBJ2-3; D might be TRBD1 (5 bases). Germline V gene data show CDR1 as LNHDA and CDR2 as SQIVND (reference sequence). The V gene lost 0 bases and the J gene lost 10 bases, with 26 bases spanning the gap. The CDR3 length is 18 residues. For the CDR3, the DNA is TGTGCCAGTAGTATAGATAAGGGGCAGGTGCCGTCAGTTCATCCGCAGTATTTT. Amino acids: CASSIDKGQVPSVHPQYF.

The genes are TRBV6-1 and TRBJ1-1, with 8 bases matching TRBD1. Germline CDR1 MNHNS, CDR2 SASEGT. This CDR3 has 12 residues. V gave up 8 bases and J gave up 7 bases; unmatched junction bases: 6. The CDR3, as DNA: TGTGCCAGCTACGGACAGGGCTTTGAAGCTTTCTTT. Protein sequence: CASYGQGFEAFF.

The rearrangement joins TRBV19 to TRBJ2-6; 10 nucleotides align to TRBD1. Looked up from germline, CDR1 is LNHDA and CDR2 is SQIVND (reference sequence). The CDR3 contains 20 residues. V was clipped by 10 bases and J by 0 bases; unmatched bases: 18. CDR3: CATLSVHGDRGSSGANVLTF. The CDR3 nucleotides are TGTGCCACCCTATCAGTCCACGGGGACAGGGGTAGCTCTGGGGCCAACGTCCTGACTTTC.

The chain couples TRBV19 to TRBJ1-1; the match to TRBD1 covers 8 bases. V dropped 1 base and J dropped 8; count of bases not matched to a gene: 6. This CDR3 is built from 14 residues. The germline V gene has CDR1 LNHDA and CDR2 SQIVND (reference sequence). Written as DNA, the CDR3 is TGTGCCAGTAGTATAGTCTCAGGGGGCGTGGAAGCTTTCTTT. It specifies CASSIVSGGVEAFF.

This chain links TRBV7-8 with TRBJ2-2; possibly TRBD1 for D (6 bases). V shed 5 bases and J shed 6 bases, with 13 bases lying between them. The CDR3 totals 14 residues. The germline V gene encodes CDR1 SGHVS and CDR2 FQNEAQ. CDR3 protein: CASSINRDPGELFF. The CDR3 nucleotides read TGTGCCAGCAGCATTAACAGGGATCCCGGGGAGCTGTTTTTT.

The chain is built from TRBV5-1 and TRBJ2-5, with TRBD1 identical over 8 bases. The J call is in doubt because the DNA end fits TRBJ2-7 better. The CDR3 runs 15 residues. Per the germline V gene, CDR1 is SGHRS and CDR2 is YFSETQ. This chain's CDR3 is CASSHQGQVNYEQYF. The CDR3 DNA reads TGCGCCAGCAGCCACCAGGGACAGGTTAATTACGAGCAGTACTTC.

The count of this clone is one. The chain recombines TRBV18 with TRBJ2-5; possible D gene TRBD1, 5 bases. The germline V gene has CDR1 KGHSH and CDR2 LQKENI. This CDR3 has 14 residues. V was shortened by 2 bases and J by 5 bases, with 12 bases between the two germline ends. CDR3 coding DNA: TGTGCCAGCTCACCATCCAGGGCCAGGGAGACCCAGTACTTC. Protein: CASSPSRARETQYF.

J is TRBJ2-2 and V is TRBV10-1; weak D call: TRBD1 (6 bases). From germline, CDR1 is WNHNN and CDR2 SYGVQD (reference sequence). The CDR3 totals 14 residues. Trimming removed 5 bases from V and 3 bases from J, with 10 bases in between. The CDR3 DNA is TGCGCCAGCAGTCAAACAGGGTACACCGGGGAGCTGTTTTTT. Translating it yields CASSQTGYTGELFF.